The sequence of this T cell receptor (beta chain) was determined in a study of T-cell reconstitution after alpha-beta-depleted transplantation in children. Study findings and constraints: At day 60, the high TCRbeta diversity found in some patients originated from recipient T cells and thymic progenitors that had survived. In patients about two months after transplant, alpha-beta T cells reportedly arose from several hundred expanded graft clones. One year after transplant, T-cell counts and diversity came mostly from newly produced T cells.

CDR1 and CDR2 from the germline V gene are ENHRY and SYGVKD. The CDR3 consists of 13 residues. V was cut by 3 bases and J by 4 bases, with 7 bases left in between. Using unique molecular identifiers, the investigators prepared the TCRbeta library. Each CDR3 protein is one row after TCRdb ran MiXCR on the PCR reads. In the table there are hundreds of thousands of distinct CDR3 sequences, about 15% of which are singletons. This clonotype was found a few times. The antigen remains unidentified. V and J are TRBV10-3 and TRBJ2-1, with D uncertain. The sample in question was PBMCs, mostly from graft donor cells, obtained 360 days after TCRalphabeta/CD19-depleted stem cell transplant. This receptor was obtained from a male patient aged 10-17 years who had a stem cell transplant for acute lymphoblastic leukemia, so the T cells may come from the graft donor. CDR3 loop: CAISDTSYNEQFF. CDR3 nucleotide sequence: TGTGCCATCAGTGATACCAGTTACAATGAGCAGTTCTTC.